One TCR beta chain is described in this entry. Clones were read by immunoSEQ multiplex PCR, and TCRdb kept only the in-frame ones, dropping some. The sample has approximately 300,000 clones, roughly 90% seen once. V shed 0 bases, J shed 6 bases, and the junction held 5 bases outside the gene matches. CDR1 and CDR2 from the germline V gene are SGDLS and YYNGEE. The CDR3 runs to 16 residues. The data were taken from a study of blood T cell repertoires in COVID-19. This chain uses TRBV9 with TRBJ2-1; 11 nucleotides agree with TRBD2. The receptor was isolated from a man aged 18 to 35 who had recovered from COVID-19. Sequenced material: peripheral blood. The CDR3 region is CASSVGGTSGPNEQFF. CDR3 DNA sequence: TGTGCCAGCAGCGTAGGGGGGACTAGCGGTCCCAATGAGCAGTTCTTC.